The next 4 T cell receptor beta chains were all read from a single sample in a study of shared clonotypes between healthy human individuals. Assay: immunoSEQ multiplex PCR; the TCRdb copy retains only in-frame clones and omits some. The sample carries about 2.3 million clones, over 90% recorded once. The sample consisted of naive CD4+ T cells from PBMCs. Subset specified: CD45RA+ positively selected. Receptors originate from a man between 18 and 29 years old in good health. Some clones in this sample may be carry-over from other donors' samples.

The CDR3 coding sequence is TGTGCCAGCAGTGTCAGGGAAAACTATGGCTACACCTTC. This codes for CASSVRENYGYTF. The genes are TRBV6-1 and TRBJ1-2; possible D gene TRBD1, 5 bases. The CDR3 runs to 13 residues. Germline CDR1 reads MNHNS; CDR2 reads SASEGT. V was clipped by 4 bases and J by 2 bases, with 8 bases between them.

V and J are TRBV5-1 and TRBJ2-5; 7 bases map to TRBD2. CDR1 and CDR2 from the germline V gene are SGHRS and YFSETQ. The length of the CDR3 is 14 residues. The V segment lost 6 bases and the J segment 2 bases; nucleotides outside the gene matches: 7. The CDR3 nucleotides read TGCGCCAGCACCCCTTGGGGGGGACAAGAGACCCAGTACTTC. Encoded protein: CASTPWGGQETQYF.

The chain is built from TRBV6-6 and TRBJ1-2; 10 nucleotides align to TRBD1. The V gene end was trimmed by 7 bases and the J gene end by 5 bases; junction bases not matched to a gene: 7. The CDR3 consists of 14 residues. Germline V gene data show CDR1 as MNHNY and CDR2 as SVGAGI (reference sequence). The chain's CDR3 is CASTPTGGGYGYTF. CDR3 bases: TGTGCCAGCACCCCGACAGGGGGCGGGTATGGCTACACCTTC.

The chain links TRBV10-3 to TRBJ2-1; TRBD2 is a possible D gene (5 bases). The CDR3 runs 12 residues. The V end lost 8 bases, the J end lost 8 bases, and 13 bases lay between the germline ends. Germline loops: CDR1 ENHRY, CDR2 SYGVKD. The DNA for the CDR3 is TGTGCCATCGGGAGCCAACTTCATGAGCAGTTCTTC. This sequence encodes CAIGSQLHEQFF.